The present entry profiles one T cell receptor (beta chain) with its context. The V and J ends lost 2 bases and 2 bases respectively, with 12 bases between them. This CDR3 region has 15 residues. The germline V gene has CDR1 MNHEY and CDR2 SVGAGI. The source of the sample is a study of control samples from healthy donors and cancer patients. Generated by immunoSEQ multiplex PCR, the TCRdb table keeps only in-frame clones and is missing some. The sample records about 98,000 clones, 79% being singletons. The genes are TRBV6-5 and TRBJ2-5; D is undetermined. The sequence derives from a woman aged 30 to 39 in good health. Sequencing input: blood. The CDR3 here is CASSYGFEEQETQYF. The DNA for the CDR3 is TGTGCCAGCAGTTACGGTTTTGAGGAGCAAGAGACCCAGTACTTC.